Presented here are 29 T cell receptor beta chains from one specimen sequenced in a study of cytomegalovirus exposure and HLA in healthy donors (TCRdb year 2017). The library was built by means of the immunoSEQ multiplex PCR assay. For the multiplex PCR, a mixture combining 60 forward primers for TCR Vbeta segments and 13 reverse primers for TCR Jbeta segments was used. As stored in TCRdb, this immuneACCESS dataset retains in-frame rearrangements with V and J assigned. A fraction of the clones does not appear; measured against another copy, unresolved V genes explain less than half of the discrepancy, and the remainder lacks a known reason. Here the sample has approximately 150,000 clones; around 76% occur a single time. Roughly 1.6% of the sample goes to the ten largest clones. Material for sequencing was PBMCs. The source of these receptors is a man aged 35-49 years in good health and CMV-seronegative.

The chain joins TRBV6-1 to TRBJ2-1; 7 bases agree with TRBD1. Unmatched junction bases numbered 6, after V lost 3 bases and J lost 7 bases. The CDR3 is made up of 14 amino acids. The germline CDR1 and CDR2 sequences are MNHNS and SASEGT. The CDR3 region is CASSDNRGRNEQFF. The CDR3 coding sequence is TGTGCCAGCAGTGATAACAGGGGAAGGAATGAGCAGTTCTTC.

Notes on this clone: The sample has other DNA sequences that encode this CDR3 too. The chain couples TRBV15 to TRBJ2-7; 11 bases align to TRBD2. Germline CDR1 LNHNV, CDR2 YYDKDF (reference sequence). The trim removed 5 bases at V and 1 base at J, leaving 7 bases unmatched. CDR3 length: 16 residues. CDR3 sequence: CATSGSGGAGSYEQYF. The CDR3 DNA sequence: TGTGCCACCAGCGGTAGCGGGGGGGCGGGGTCCTACGAGCAGTACTTC.

In this sample, this clone turned up once. This chain links TRBV19 with TRBJ2-7; tentatively, D is TRBD1 (5 bases). Trimming removed 2 bases at V and 0 bases at J, with 8 bases between. The germline V gene has CDR1 LNHDA and CDR2 SQIVND (reference sequence). The CDR3 totals 14 residues. The DNA of the CDR3 is TGTGCCAGTAGTATATCCGACAGCTCCTACGAGCAGTACTTC. Translation gives CASSISDSSYEQYF. Supplemented by reference TRBV19 and TRBJ2-7, the full variable domain reads DGGITQSPKYLFRKEGQNVTLSCEQNLNHDAMYWYRQDPGQGLRLIYYSQIVNDFQKGDIAEGYSVSREKKESFPLTVTSAQKNPTAFYLCASSISDSSYEQYFGPGTRLTVT.

V usage is TRBV29-1 and J usage is TRBJ1-1; 8 nucleotides match TRBD1. Germline trimming cut 4 bases from V and 4 bases from J; bases unmatched to any gene: 11. Germline CDR1 reads SQVTM; CDR2 reads ANQGSEA. The CDR3 totals 15 residues. In DNA, the CDR3 is TGCAGCGTTGGCCAGGACAGGGAACATAGCACTGAAGCTTTCTTT. Residues: CSVGQDREHSTEAFF.

The chain has TRBV29-1 and TRBJ2-3; D ambiguous. V dropped 4 bases and J dropped 1 base, with 9 bases sitting between them. Per the germline V gene, CDR1 is SQVTM and CDR2 is ANQGSEA. This CDR3 comprises 13 residues. The CDR3 sequence: CSVAEARTDTQYF. For the CDR3, the DNA is TGCAGCGTTGCCGAGGCTCGCACAGATACGCAGTATTTT.

The V gene is TRBV6-6, the J gene TRBJ2-7, with TRBD1 as a possible D gene (5 bases). This CDR3 is 13 amino acids long. Trimming stripped 5 bases from V and 4 bases from J, with 12 bases between. The germline gives CDR1 MNHNY, CDR2 SVGAGI (reference sequence). The CDR3 region is CASSHRTFYEQYF. CDR3 coding DNA: TGTGCCAGCAGTCACAGGACGTTTTACGAGCAGTACTTC.

The rearrangement links TRBV4-3 to TRBJ1-5, with 9 bases matching TRBD1. After removal of 4 bases from V and 5 bases from J, the junction contained 9 bases not matched to a gene. Germline V gives CDR1 LGHNA, CDR2 YSLEER. This CDR3 is 16 amino acids long. CDR3 residues: CASSLNMDRGDQPQHF. In nucleotides, the CDR3 is TGCGCCAGCAGCCTAAATATGGACAGGGGCGATCAGCCCCAGCATTTT.

V usage is TRBV30 and J usage is TRBJ1-6; D not resolved. The CDR3 is 16 residues long. Germline-derived CDR1 and CDR2 are GTSNPN and SVGIG (reference sequence). The V end lost 1 base, the J end lost 0 bases, and 10 bases lay between the germline ends. The CDR3 is CAWSATGSSYNSPLHF. Here the CDR3 DNA reads TGTGCCTGGAGTGCTACGGGGTCCTCCTATAATTCACCCCTCCACTTT.

The table lists this clone with a count of one. The CDR3 DNA reads as TGTGCCAGCAGCCCCACTAGAGACTACGAGCAGTACTTC. This codes for CASSPTRDYEQYF. The chain recombines TRBV7-3 with TRBJ2-7, with D possibly TRBD2 on 5 matching bases. The CDR3 is 13 amino acids. V lost 5 bases, J lost 3 bases, and 11 bases lay in between. CDR1 is SGHTA, CDR2 FQGTGA, per germline.

The chain combines TRBV7-3 with TRBJ2-1, with D possibly being TRBD1 (5 bases). The V gene lost 3 bases and the J gene lost 9 bases, with 15 bases spanning the gap. Germline V lookup: CDR1 SGHTA, CDR2 FQGTGA. The CDR3 loop spans 14 amino acids. The CDR3 protein is CASSFSPGLGEQFF. CDR3 sequence (DNA): TGTGCCAGCAGCTTCTCCCCAGGGTTGGGTGAGCAGTTCTTC.

The chain is built from TRBV19 and TRBJ2-5; D ambiguous. CDR1 is LNHDA and CDR2 is SQIVND in the germline V gene (reference sequence). V lost 6 bases and J 4 bases, leaving 9 bases between the germline ends. The CDR3 has 12 residues. The CDR3 sequence is CASSYERETQYF. For the CDR3, the DNA is TGTGCCAGTAGCTACGAGAGAGAGACCCAGTACTTC. Full variable domain (outside the CDR3, taken from reference TRBV19 and TRBJ2-5): DGGITQSPKYLFRKEGQNVTLSCEQNLNHDAMYWYRQDPGQGLRLIYYSQIVNDFQKGDIAEGYSVSREKKESFPLTVTSAQKNPTAFYLCASSYERETQYFGPGTRLLVL.

This clone was detected a few times. The chain links TRBV5-8 to TRBJ1-2; D unclear. The V and J ends lost 2 bases and 2 bases respectively, with 7 bases between them. Germline V gene lookup returns CDR1 SGHTS and CDR2 YDEGEE. This CDR3 spans 13 amino acids. The CDR3 region has the DNA TGTGCCAGCAGCTTCCAGGTGAACTATGGCTACACCTTC. It encodes CASSFQVNYGYTF.

The rearrangement joins TRBV10-1 to TRBJ2-7; 9 bases are a match to TRBD2. This CDR3 spans 15 amino acids. Germline CDR1 WNHNN, CDR2 SYGVQD (reference sequence). Trimming cost V 0 bases and J 3 bases; bases outside gene matches: 3. CDR3 coding DNA: TGCGCCAGCAGTGAGTCCCTAGCGGGAAACTACGAGCAGTACTTC. This translates into CASSESLAGNYEQYF.

CDR3 sequence: CASSRPGSLTKNIQYF. The CDR3 DNA follows: TGTGCCAGCAGCCGACCGGGAAGCCTTACCAAAAACATTCAGTACTTC. This rearrangement joins TRBV5-6 to TRBJ2-4, with TRBD2 as a possible D gene (5 bases). Germline CDR1 is SGHDT and CDR2 is YYEEEE. Trimming removed 4 bases at V and 2 bases at J, with 16 bases between. CDR3 length equals 16 residues.

The chain links TRBV29-1 to TRBJ2-5, with TRBD2 as a possible D gene (5 bases). The CDR3 is 13 residues long. From germline, CDR1 is SQVTM and CDR2 ANQGSEA. With 3 bases removed from V and 5 bases from J, the gap between germline ends came to 13 bases. The CDR3 DNA sequence: TGCAGCGTTGAGCACGGAGGTCCGGAGACCCAGTACTTC. It specifies CSVEHGGPETQYF. The full variable domain, rest sourced from reference TRBV29-1 and TRBJ2-5, is SAVISQKPSRDICQRGTSLTIQCQVDSQVTMMFWYRQQPGQSLTLIATANQGSEATYESGFVIDKFPISRPNLTFSTLTVSNMSPEDSSIYLCSVEHGGPETQYFGPGTRLLVL.

The chain is built from TRBV19 and TRBJ1-5; 8 positions match TRBD1. V lost 5 bases, J lost 2 bases, and 5 bases stayed unmatched. The CDR3 sequence is 15 residues long. CDR1 is LNHDA, CDR2 SQIVND, per germline (reference sequence). In nucleotides, the CDR3 is TGTGCCAGTAGTCTTCAGGGGGCCGGCAATCAGCCCCAGCATTTT. It yields the protein CASSLQGAGNQPQHF.

The chain employs TRBV9 and TRBJ2-5; possible D gene TRBD2, 6 bases. The CDR3 contains 16 residues. Trimming cost V 4 bases and J 5 bases, with 21 bases left between them. The germline V gene encodes CDR1 SGDLS and CDR2 YYNGEE. In DNA form, the CDR3 reads TGTGCCAGCAGCCCAGGTAATGTCGGGAGAGGCGAGACCCAGTACTTC. Translating gives CASSPGNVGRGETQYF.

CDR3 in amino acids: CASSTWGPYQETQYF. In DNA form, the CDR3 reads TGTGCCAGCAGTACTTGGGGGCCCTACCAAGAGACCCAGTACTTC. This rearrangement joins TRBV6-1 to TRBJ2-5, with D possibly matching TRBD1 (6 bases). Trimming took 5 bases from V and 0 from J, leaving 13 bases between them. Germline V CDR1 and CDR2: MNHNS, SASEGT. The CDR3 has 15 residues.

The V and J genes are TRBV5-1 and TRBJ1-2, with TRBD1 matching over 11 bases. Germline CDR1 and CDR2: SGHRS and YFSETQ. V gave up 3 bases and J gave up 4 bases; unmatched junction bases: 11. The CDR3 sequence is 17 residues long. CDR3 nucleotide sequence: TGCGCCAGCAGCTATGACCCCTCGGGACAGGGGGGCTATGGCTACACCTTC. Translation: CASSYDPSGQGGYGYTF.

The chain employs TRBV27 and TRBJ2-7; D gene uncertain. Germline V CDR1 and CDR2: MNHEY, SMNVEV (reference sequence). The CDR3 runs 14 residues. Trimming left V 3 bases short and J 3 bases short, with 12 bases between. DNA of the CDR3: TGTGCCAGCAGTTTTGACGGAGTCCTCTACGAGCAGTACTTC. Its protein product is CASSFDGVLYEQYF.

The chain employs TRBV11-2 and TRBJ1-1; D gene uncertain. The length of the CDR3 is 14 residues. Germline values: CDR1 SGHAT, CDR2 FQNNGV. Trimming stripped 1 base from V and 1 base from J, with 7 bases between. The CDR3 loop is CASSLVSTNTEAFF. As DNA, the CDR3 is TGTGCCAGCAGCTTAGTTAGTACGAACACTGAAGCTTTCTTT.

This clone was seen just once. The chain links TRBV6-1 to TRBJ2-3; 9 nucleotides match TRBD2. From germline, CDR1 is MNHNS and CDR2 SASEGT. The CDR3 totals 15 residues. After removal of 3 bases from V and 5 bases from J, the junction contained 6 bases not matched to a gene. CDR3 loop: CASSEGREGQDTQYF. CDR3 coding DNA: TGTGCCAGCAGTGAGGGGCGGGAGGGCCAAGATACGCAGTATTTT.

The DNA of the CDR3 is TGTGCCTGGGGACAGGATTTTGGCAATCAGCCCCAGCATTTT. It translates to CAWGQDFGNQPQHF. This chain uses TRBV30 with TRBJ1-5, with 7 nucleotides matching TRBD1. J lost 2 bases, V lost 5 bases, and 6 bases had no gene match. The CDR3 length is 14 residues. Per germline, CDR1 GTSNPN and CDR2 SVGIG (reference sequence).

V gene TRBV6-4 combines with J gene TRBJ2-1; D gene uncertain. Looked up from germline, CDR1 is MRHNA and CDR2 is SNTAGT. V lost 4 bases and J lost 5, with 12 bases in between. This CDR3 is built from 14 residues. The CDR3 spells CASSAEVSDNEQFF. CDR3 nucleotide sequence: TGTGCCAGCAGTGCGGAAGTGAGCGACAATGAGCAGTTCTTC.

The J gene is TRBJ2-1, the V gene TRBV7-9; a possible D gene is TRBD2 (6 bases). V was pared by 6 bases and J by 5 bases, with 20 bases between. This CDR3 has 16 amino acids. Germline lookup yields CDR1 SEHNR and CDR2 FQNEAQ (reference sequence). The CDR3 here is CASSRLEDYPNNEQFF. CDR3 nucleotides: TGTGCCAGCAGTCGCCTAGAGGACTATCCTAACAATGAGCAGTTCTTC. Drawing the rest from reference TRBV7-9 and TRBJ2-1, the complete variable domain is DTGVSQNPRHKITKRGQNVTFRCDPISEHNRLYWYRQTLGQGPEFLTYFQNEAQLEKSRLLSDRFSAERPKGSFSTLEIQRTEQGDSAMYLCASSRLEDYPNNEQFFGPGTRLTVL.

This chain links TRBV5-1 with TRBJ2-2; 10 bases are a match to TRBD1. CDR1 is SGHRS and CDR2 is YFSETQ in the germline V gene. J lost 3 bases, V lost 7 bases, and 0 bases had no gene match. The CDR3 is made up of 13 amino acids. The CDR3 loop reads CASGTGDTGELFF. The CDR3 region has the DNA TGCGCCAGCGGGACAGGGGACACCGGGGAGCTGTTTTTT.

The CDR3 DNA follows: TGTGCCAGCAGCTTAGGACTTATCGGGGAGCTGTTTTTT. Translation gives CASSLGLIGELFF. V and J are TRBV9 and TRBJ2-2; D is perhaps TRBD2 (5 bases). The V gene lost 4 bases and the J gene lost 7 bases, with 11 bases spanning the gap. Looked up from germline, CDR1 is SGDLS and CDR2 is YYNGEE. This CDR3 region has 13 residues.

This clone occurred once. J is TRBJ1-2 and V is TRBV21-1; no DNA check was done on the table's D call, TRBD1. TRBV21-1 is a pseudogene segment. CDR3 length: 17 amino acids. In DNA, the CDR3 is TGTGCCAGCAGCAAAGATGACCGGGACAGGATAAACTATGGCTACACCTTC. Translating gives CASSKDDRDRINYGYTF.

The rearrangement uses TRBV5-1 and TRBJ2-5; tentatively, D is TRBD2 (6 bases). The V gene lost 5 bases and the J gene lost 5 bases, with 16 bases spanning the gap. The CDR3 sequence is 14 residues long. Germline loops: CDR1 SGHRS, CDR2 YFSETQ. CDR3 sequence: CASSLDLGGETQYF. CDR3 sequence (DNA): TGCGCCAGCAGTCTAGACTTAGGAGGGGAGACCCAGTACTTC.